Listed below are T cell receptor beta chains from one sample, sequenced in a study of beta chain features in type 1 diabetes. The data were produced by immunoSEQ multiplex PCR, yet TCRdb's version contains in-frame clones alone and is incomplete. The sample consists of over 150,000 clones, roughly 8% of them appearing once. The sequencing input was central memory CD4+ T cells from blood. These receptors were collected from a man aged 18 to 29 with type 1 diabetes. Both conserved end residues are part of each CDR3. A D gene is named only where the DNA matches it firmly. Clone size, where shown, is once, few, many, or a class for clones that have expanded.

j_gene	len	v_gene	abundance	d_gene	CDR3aa	CDR3nt
TRBJ2-1	13	TRBV7-7	few	TRBD2	CASSSSGRVEQFF	TGTGCCAGCAGCTCCAGCGGGAGAGTTGAGCAGTTCTTC
TRBJ2-1	14	TRBV27	few	NA	CASSGGLAGNEQFF	TGTGCCAGCAGTGGGGGACTGGCTGGGAATGAGCAGTTCTTC
TRBJ2-3	16	TRBV5-4	NA	TRBD2	CASSLSGGTYTDTQYF	TGTGCCAGCAGCTTGAGCGGGGGGACCTACACAGATACGCAGTATTTT
TRBJ2-5	16	TRBV5-1	few	TRBD2	CASSLGLAGGQETQYF	TGCGCCAGCAGCTTGGGGCTAGCGGGAGGACAAGAGACCCAGTACTTC
TRBJ2-1	14	TRBV7-2	few	TRBD2	CASRPYGLAVEQFF	TGTGCCAGCAGACCATACGGGCTAGCGGTTGAGCAGTTCTTC
TRBJ1-3	17	TRBV28	NA	NA	CASSSISTGMTGNTIYF	TGTGCCAGCAGCTCAATTTCGACAGGAATGACTGGAAACACCATATATTTT
TRBJ2-4	15	TRBV30	NA	NA	CAYTLTGLAKNIQYF	TGTGCCTACACCCTGACTGGCCTAGCCAAAAACATTCAGTACTTC
TRBJ1-4	15	TRBV27	few	NA	CASSLDYEDNEKLFF	TGTGCCAGCAGTTTGGACTACGAAGATAATGAAAAACTGTTTTTT
TRBJ2-3	17	TRBV25-1	NA	TRBD1	CASSEWTGSPGRDTQYF	TGTGCCAGCAGTGAATGGACAGGTAGCCCGGGTAGAGATACGCAGTATTTT
TRBJ1-2	13	TRBV5-6	NA	NA	CASSQHLNYGYTF	TGTGCCAGCAGCCAACACCTTAACTATGGCTACACCTTC
TRBJ2-4	14	TRBV29-1	many	NA	CSVMTPTGGNIQYF	TGCAGCGTTATGACTCCGACCGGAGGAAACATTCAGTACTTC
TRBJ1-5	18	TRBV11-2	NA	NA	CASSLDPSRLSGNQPQHF	TGTGCCAGCAGCCTCGACCCCAGTAGGCTGAGCGGTAATCAGCCCCAGCATTTT
TRBJ1-2	13	TRBV5-4	NA	NA	CASSVDKNYGYTF	TGTGCCAGCAGCGTAGATAAGAACTATGGCTACACCTTC
TRBJ2-3	14	TRBV19	NA	NA	CASSIQGRVDTQYF	TGTGCCAGTAGTATACAGGGCCGAGTTGATACGCAGTATTTT
TRBJ2-7	13	TRBV6-5	NA	NA	CASSSHELYEQYF	TGTGCCAGCAGTTCTCACGAGCTCTACGAGCAGTACTTC
TRBJ2-7	17	TRBV9	NA	TRBD1	CASSAGYPGQGIYEQYF	TGTGCCAGCAGCGCGGGATATCCGGGACAGGGCATATACGAGCAGTACTTC
TRBJ2-6	15	TRBV29-1	few	TRBD1	CSVGTGRSGANVLTF	TGCAGCGTAGGGACAGGGAGATCTGGGGCCAACGTCCTGACTTTC
TRBJ1-6	13	TRBV11-2	NA	NA	CASSLGLQPPLHF	TGTGCCAGCAGCTTAGGGCTCCAACCGCCCCTCCACTTT
TRBJ2-7	20	TRBV30	few	TRBD1	CAWSVNSRRTGGARFSEQYF	TGTGCCTGGAGTGTAAACTCAAGACGGACAGGGGGCGCGAGGTTTAGCGAGCAGTACTTC
TRBJ2-5	14	TRBV23-1	many	TRBD1	CASSHRDRGETQYF	TGCGCCAGCAGTCACCGGGACAGGGGGGAGACCCAGTACTTC
TRBJ2-1	16	TRBV1	NA	NA	CTSSQDLSSGYNEQFF	TGCACCAGCAGCCAAGATTTGTCTAGCGGTTACAATGAGCAGTTCTTC
TRBJ2-1	15	TRBV28	few	TRBD2	CASSSAGLAGAEQFF	TGTGCCAGCAGTAGTGCGGGACTAGCGGGAGCTGAGCAGTTCTTC
TRBJ2-2	15	TRBV5-1	few	NA	CASRSGLELTGELFF	TGCGCCAGCAGGTCCGGTCTGGAGTTGACCGGGGAGCTGTTTTTT
TRBJ1-1	13	TRBV6-5	few	NA	CASSYSQNTEAFF	TGTGCCAGCAGTTACTCCCAGAACACTGAAGCTTTCTTT
TRBJ1-3	15	TRBV7-2	NA	NA	CASSPGRVYGNTIYF	TGTGCCAGCAGCCCTGGGAGGGTTTACGGAAACACCATATATTTT
TRBJ2-3	15	TRBV28	few	NA	CASSIQDSRTDTQYF	TGTGCCAGCAGTATCCAAGACAGTCGCACAGATACGCAGTATTTT
TRBJ2-1	13	TRBV11-2	NA	TRBD2	CASSLPDSGEQFF	TGTGCCAGCAGCTTACCTGATAGCGGGGAGCAGTTCTTC
TRBJ2-4	15	TRBV5-1	NA	TRBD2	CASKLAGEAKNIQYF	TGCGCCAGTAAACTAGCGGGAGAGGCCAAAAACATTCAGTACTTC
TRBJ1-2	11	TRBV28	few	NA	CASSLAGGYTF	TGTGCCAGCAGTTTGGCTGGCGGCTACACCTTC
TRBJ2-7	15	TRBV5-1	few	TRBD2	CASSRWGEGSHEQYF	TGCGCCAGCAGTCGTTGGGGGGAGGGGTCCCACGAGCAGTACTTC
TRBJ1-2	14	TRBV27	NA	NA	CASRPWDTGDGYTF	TGTGCCAGCAGACCTTGGGACACCGGGGACGGCTACACCTTC
TRBJ2-4	16	TRBV7-9	many	NA	CASSSGIRLAKNIQYF	TGTGCCAGCAGCTCCGGGATTAGACTAGCCAAAAACATTCAGTACTTC
TRBJ1-2	14	TRBV5-5	NA	TRBD1	CASSLDTGDYGYTF	TGTGCCAGCAGCTTGGATACAGGGGACTATGGCTACACCTTC
TRBJ2-7	14	TRBV7-2	few	TRBD2	CASSLGLDRYEQYF	TGTGCCAGCAGCTTGGGACTAGACCGTTACGAGCAGTACTTC
TRBJ1-1	12	TRBV18	few	NA	CASSPPEVEAFF	TGTGCCAGCTCACCGCCGGAGGTGGAAGCTTTCTTT
TRBJ2-1	15	TRBV7-2	few	TRBD1	CASSSGQGSYNEQFF	TGTGCCAGCAGTTCCGGACAGGGGTCCTACAATGAGCAGTTCTTC
TRBJ1-1	15	TRBV27	few	NA	CASSSLGAGDTEAFF	TGTGCCAGCAGTTCTCTAGGCGCCGGGGATACTGAAGCTTTCTTT
TRBJ1-2	14	TRBV7-9	many	NA	CASSLTVRDYGYTF	TGTGCCAGCAGCCTTACGGTTCGGGACTATGGCTACACCTTC
TRBJ2-7	14	TRBV15	NA	NA	CATSRVTGSYEQYF	TGTGCCACCAGCAGAGTAACGGGTTCCTACGAGCAGTACTTC
TRBJ1-6	15	TRBV6-1	NA	NA	CASSGGQTYNSPLHF	TGTGCCAGCAGTGGCGGACAGACCTATAATTCACCCCTCCACTTT
TRBJ2-5	16	TRBV5-1	few	TRBD2	CASSLGLAGEVETQYF	TGCGCCAGCAGCTTGGGATTAGCGGGAGAAGTGGAGACCCAGTACTTC
TRBJ2-1	15	TRBV7-6	NA	TRBD2	CASSLGGGAYNEQFF	TGTGCCAGCAGCTTAGGCGGGGGAGCCTACAATGAGCAGTTCTTC
TRBJ2-5	14	TRBV21-1	NA	NA	CARGTGTRGETQYF	TGTGCCAGAGGGACAGGGACTAGAGGAGAGACCCAGTACTTC